These 3 T cell receptor beta chains were all obtained from the same sample, sequenced in a study of PD-L1 blockade in urothelial cancer. Described time point: pretreatment peripheral blood. The repertoire was sequenced with immunoSEQ multiplex PCR; TCRdb's copy has only in-frame clones and lacks some. The sample lists 70,000 to 95,000 clones; 89% were seen once. The specimen was PBMCs, collected around atezolizumab (anti-PD-L1) treatment. Receptors originate from a woman at least 80 years old with urothelial cancer.

This clone was counted between two and nine times. V and J are TRBV7-2 and TRBJ1-1; unclear D gene. This CDR3 comprises 11 residues. Germline V lookup: CDR1 SGHTA, CDR2 FQGNSA. Trimming cost V 1 base and J 11 bases, with 8 bases left between them. CDR3 nucleotide sequence: TGTGCCAGCAGCTTAGAGTTCCAGGCTTTCTTT. Protein sequence: CASSLEFQAFF.

The chain joins TRBV5-6 to TRBJ2-5; no clear D. V lost 3 bases and J 5 bases, leaving 8 bases between the germline ends. Germline values: CDR1 SGHDT, CDR2 YYEEEE. This CDR3 contains 12 residues. The CDR3 here is CASSYPRETQYF. DNA for the CDR3: TGTGCCAGCAGCTACCCTCGGGAGACCCAGTACTTC.

The chain combines TRBV9 with TRBJ2-5; 9 nucleotides line up with TRBD2. V was clipped by 2 bases and J by 5 bases; unmatched bases: 7. CDR3 size: 15 residues. Germline CDR1 SGDLS, CDR2 YYNGEE. CDR3 loop: CASSVGGRGDETQYF. CDR3 DNA: TGTGCCAGCAGCGTGGGCGGGAGGGGTGATGAGACCCAGTACTTC.